These T cell receptor beta chains were read from a single sample in a study of T cells in Graves' hyperthyroidism and ophthalmopathy. TCRdb ran MiXCR on the multiplex PCR reads and lists one entry per CDR3 protein. Among about 400,000 distinct CDR3 sequences listed, 20% to 25% were seen once. The material sequenced was blood. Every receptor here comes from a man between 45 and 60 years old with Graves' hyperthyroidism. CDR3s include the opening cysteine and the closing phenylalanine or tryptophan. A D gene is named only where the DNA matches it firmly. Clone size is not always given. Where it is, it says once, few, many or a class for expanded clones.

TRBV5-1	NA	TRBJ2-1	NA	TGCGCCAGCAGCTTAGGAGGGGCGGCCAATGAGCAGTTCTTC	CASSLGGAANEQFF
TRBV2	many	TRBJ2-3	NA	TGTGCCAGCACGGCGGGTCCGTCCCCCACAGATACGCAGTATTTT	CASTAGPSPTDTQYF
TRBV5-6	few	TRBJ1-1	NA	TGTGCCAGCAGCTTCCCGGCAGGGTTCGCCACTGAAGCTTTCTTT	CASSFPAGFATEAFF
TRBV14	many	TRBJ2-1	NA	TGTGCCAGCAGCCCGCTGACAAGTTCATACAATGAGCAGTTCTTC	CASSPLTSSYNEQFF
TRBV2	many	TRBJ2-3	NA	TGTGCCAGCAGTACGGAGAGGAGCACAGATACGCAGTATTTT	CASSTERSTDTQYF
TRBV6-1	NA	TRBJ2-2	TRBD2	TGTGCCAGCACCAGGGCGGGAGGGTCGAACACCGGGGAGCTGTTTTTT	CASTRAGGSNTGELFF
TRBV30	many	TRBJ2-1	NA	TGTGCCTGGAGTGTAAGGACACCGGGTAATGAGCAGTTCTTC	CAWSVRTPGNEQFF
TRBV5-5	many	TRBJ1-1	NA	TGTGCCAGCAGCTTGGCAGTTTCCACTGAAGCTTTCTTT	CASSLAVSTEAFF
TRBV12-3/TRBV12-4	many	TRBJ1-4	NA	TGTGCCAGCAGTCTCCGACGGAGGGAAAAACTGTTTTTT	CASSLRRREKLFF
TRBV24-1	NA	TRBJ2-1	NA	TGTGCCACCAGTGATTTCACCTCCTCCTACAATGAGCAGTTCTTC	CATSDFTSSYNEQFF
TRBV5-1	NA	TRBJ1-6	NA	TGCGCCAGCAGCTTGGAAGGGGGTAGATTAAATTCACCCCTCCACTTT	CASSLEGGRLNSPLHF
TRBV30	NA	TRBJ1-2	NA	TGTGCCTGGGGCTCCGGCGGCTACACCTTC	CAWGSGGYTF
TRBV5-1	many	TRBJ2-3	TRBD2	TGCGCCAGCAGCTCTGGGACTAGCGGGAGCACAGATACGCAGTATTTT	CASSSGTSGSTDTQYF
TRBV6-1	NA	TRBJ2-5	TRBD2	TGTGCCAGCAGTACCAGACTAGCGGGATACCAAGAGACCCAGTACTTC	CASSTRLAGYQETQYF
TRBV29-1	few	TRBJ1-1	NA	TGCAGCGTTGAAGATCGTTTGCAAGGAGACACTGAAGCTTTCTTT	CSVEDRLQGDTEAFF
TRBV19	NA	TRBJ2-6	TRBD1	TGTGCCAGTAGTATAGTGGGGAGAGGCGCGGGACAGGGGGCCTCTGGGGCCAACGTCCTGACTTTC	CASSIVGRGAGQGASGANVLTF
TRBV19	NA	TRBJ1-5	NA	TGTGCCAGTAGTAGCCGGAGGGGTGGGAGTCAGCCCCAGCATTTT	CASSSRRGGSQPQHF
TRBV29-1	NA	TRBJ2-7	NA	TGCAGCGTTGCGGACTCCTACGAGCAGTACTTC	CSVADSYEQYF
TRBV2	NA	TRBJ1-4	NA	TGTGCCAGCATCTGGGCCAGAACTAATGAAAAACTGTTTTTT	CASIWARTNEKLFF
TRBV27	NA	TRBJ1-1	NA	TGTGCCAGCACCCCTTCACCGAACACTGAAGCTTTCTTT	CASTPSPNTEAFF
TRBV6-2/TRBV6-3	NA	TRBJ2-7	TRBD1	TGTGCCAGCACTTACTCCGGGACAGGGTCCTACGAGCAGTACTTC	CASTYSGTGSYEQYF
TRBV20-1	many	TRBJ2-1	TRBD2	TGCAGTGCCAGCCCACTAGCGGGAGCCTCCTACAATGAGCAGTTCTTC	CSASPLAGASYNEQFF
TRBV7-9	NA	TRBJ1-2	NA	TGTGCCAGCAGCCCTGGATCTTTAATAAGGGATGGCTACACCTTC	CASSPGSLIRDGYTF
TRBV6-1	NA	TRBJ2-3	TRBD2	TGTGCCAGCAGACCAACTAGCGGGAGGCGCACAGATACGCAGTATTTT	CASRPTSGRRTDTQYF
TRBV14	few	TRBJ2-7	TRBD2	TGTGCCAGCAGCCGACGACTAGCGGCCTACGAGCAGTACTTC	CASSRRLAAYEQYF
TRBV18	NA	TRBJ2-3	TRBD2	TGTGCCAGCTCAGCCGAAGCGGGAGATTGGGATACGCAGTATTTT	CASSAEAGDWDTQYF
TRBV5-5	NA	TRBJ2-3	TRBD2	TGTGCCAGCAGCTTCGGACTAGCGGGAGTCGGCACGCAGTATTTT	CASSFGLAGVGTQYF
TRBV11-2	NA	TRBJ2-2	NA	TGTGCCAGCAGCTTATCTCTGCTATCTCAGGGCACCTATTTGGGGGAGCTGTTTTTT	CASSLSLLSQGTYLGELFF
TRBV6-1	NA	TRBJ1-5	TRBD1	TGTGCCAGCAGTGAAGAGCGGCTCGGACAGGGGACAAATCAGCCCCAGCATTTT	CASSEERLGQGTNQPQHF
TRBV7-9	NA	TRBJ2-1	NA	TGTGCCAGCAGCTTAAGTGGCCAAAACTACAATGAGCAGTTCTTC	CASSLSGQNYNEQFF
TRBV2	many	TRBJ2-1	NA	TGTGCCAGCAGTGTTAAGTCCCTAGTCCAATCTTACAATGAGCAGTTCTTC	CASSVKSLVQSYNEQFF
TRBV10-3	NA	TRBJ2-7	NA	TGTGCCATCAGACCGGACGGCACCTACGAGCAGTACTTC	CAIRPDGTYEQYF
TRBV20-1	NA	TRBJ2-1	NA	TGCAGTGCTAGAGATCCCAGGACTGACAATGAGCAGTTCTTC	CSARDPRTDNEQFF
TRBV3-1	few	TRBJ2-3	NA	TGTGCCAGCAGCCGGGGGGGGGCCGACGGGAGAAACACAGATACGCAGTATTTT	CASSRGGADGRNTDTQYF
TRBV20-1	few	TRBJ2-7	NA	TGCAGTGCTAGAGTCGCGGGATTTCCCTACGAGCAGTACTTC	CSARVAGFPYEQYF
TRBV2	NA	TRBJ2-5	NA	TGTGCCAGCAGTGAATTAGGTGTGGACAAGTACTTC	CASSELGVDKYF
TRBV7-2	NA	TRBJ2-5	NA	TGTGCCGGCAGCTCCCAGGGCGGAGAGACCCAGTACTTC	CAGSSQGGETQYF
TRBV9	NA	TRBJ2-7	NA	TGTGCCAGCAGCCCTTTGTCAGGGGTTGGCGACGAGCAGTACTTC	CASSPLSGVGDEQYF
TRBV6-1	few	TRBJ2-7	NA	TGTGCCAGCAGTCAGACAGGTGTCTACGAGCAGTACTTC	CASSQTGVYEQYF
TRBV7-2	NA	TRBJ2-5	NA	TGTGCCTACAGGCATAGAGGAGAAGAGACCCAGTACTTC	CAYRHRGEETQYF
TRBV6-9	NA	TRBJ2-7	NA	TGTGCCAGCAGTTACGGGGGACCTTTCTACGAGCAGTACTTC	CASSYGGPFYEQYF